The 11 T cell receptor beta chains listed next were all sequenced from one sample in a study of cytomegalovirus exposure and HLA in healthy donors. The PCR contained 60 Vbeta and 13 Jbeta primers. The table came from immunoSEQ multiplex PCR; TCRdb's copy has only in-frame clones and leaves some out. The data show about 180,000 clones, 70% to 80% seen once. Sequenced input: PBMCs. Receptors originate from a man in his 60s in good health and CMV-seronegative.

This clone was seen just once. The V and J genes are TRBV27 and TRBJ2-5, with D tentatively TRBD1 (6 bases). The J call is doubtful: the DNA matches TRBJ2-7 better. The CDR3 length is 14 residues. The germline CDR1 and CDR2 sequences are MNHEY and SMNVEV (reference sequence). CDR3 residues: CASSLSSGAYEQYF. The CDR3 bases are TGTGCCAGCAGTTTATCTTCAGGGGCCTACGAGCAGTACTTC.

The chain has TRBV29-1 and TRBJ2-1; TRBD2 agrees at 12 bases. Trimming cost V 0 bases and J 5 bases; bases outside gene matches: 5. The CDR3 loop spans 16 amino acids. Germline values: CDR1 SQVTM, CDR2 ANQGSEA. DNA of the CDR3: TGCAGCGTTGAAGACCACACTAGCGGGAGGAACAATGAGCAGTTCTTC. The encoded protein is CSVEDHTSGRNNEQFF.

This chain connects TRBV9 to TRBJ2-5, with D possibly matching TRBD2 (6 bases). The DNA end is a closer match to TRBJ2-7, so the J assignment may be wrong. The CDR3 totals 14 residues. CDR1 is SGDLS, CDR2 YYNGEE, per germline. The CDR3 sequence is CASSVIPGVYEQYF. The CDR3 DNA reads TGTGCCAGCAGCGTAATCCCGGGAGTCTACGAGCAGTACTTC.

The V and J genes are TRBV2 and TRBJ2-3; possible D gene TRBD2, 5 bases. Germline-derived CDR1 and CDR2 are SNHLY and FYNNEI. The ends were cut back, 10 bases at V and 3 bases at J, with 17 bases in the middle. The CDR3 is 14 residues long. CDR3 DNA: TGTGCCATTACCACCCGGGGTGTGACAGATACGCAGTATTTT. As protein: CAITTRGVTDTQYF.

The J gene is TRBJ2-1, the V gene TRBV11-1; TRBD1 aligns across 7 bases. Germline CDR1 and CDR2: SGHAT and FQDESV (reference sequence). This CDR3 is built from 13 residues. V trimming: 5 bases; J trimming: 7 bases; junction bases outside the gene matches: 5. The CDR3 region has the DNA TGTGCCAGCAGCCGGACAGGAGTGAATGAGCAGTTCTTC. Translated: CASSRTGVNEQFF.

The chain joins TRBV7-3 to TRBJ2-5, with 9 bases that match TRBD1. Germline CDR1 is SGHTA and CDR2 is FQGTGA. CDR3 length equals 14 residues. Losses at the gene ends were 5 bases for V and 3 bases for J; bases not matched to a gene: 4. Here the CDR3 reads CASSPGTGKETQYF. The DNA of the CDR3 is TGTGCCAGCAGCCCCGGGACAGGGAAAGAGACCCAGTACTTC.

The rearrangement uses TRBV7-9 and TRBJ2-3; 7 nucleotides align to TRBD2. Germline V lookup: CDR1 SEHNR, CDR2 FQNEAQ (reference sequence). The trim removed 5 bases at V and 6 bases at J, leaving 11 bases unmatched. The CDR3 runs 15 residues. DNA of the CDR3: TGTGCCAGCAGCGGGGAGGGGCTAGACATTGATACGCAGTATTTT. Amino acids: CASSGEGLDIDTQYF.

Only one count was recorded for this clone. This chain connects TRBV2 to TRBJ2-5, with D perhaps matching TRBD2 (5 bases). Trimming took off 6 bases at V and 0 bases at J, with 14 bases between the two ends. This CDR3 is built from 15 residues. The germline CDR1 and CDR2 sequences are SNHLY and FYNNEI. The CDR3 protein is CASSASRGYQETQYF. The CDR3 DNA reads TGTGCCAGCAGCGCCTCCCGGGGATACCAAGAGACCCAGTACTTC.

On this clone: At one of its ends the junction is not consistent with the germline gene, which may arise from a read error. CDR3 DNA: TGCGCCAGCAGCCAAGTCGGCAGGGGGCAATATCAGCCCCAGAATTTT. Protein product: CASSQVGRGQYQPQNF. This chain links TRBV4-1 with TRBJ1-5; 8 nucleotides line up with TRBD1. The CDR3 has 16 residues. CDR1 and CDR2 (germline): MGHRA, YSYEKL.

This clone appeared a few times. J is TRBJ2-3 and V is TRBV4-1, with 11 bases matching TRBD2. This CDR3 region has 17 residues. Per the germline V gene, CDR1 is MGHRA and CDR2 is YSYEKL. The J segment lost 2 bases and the V segment lost 0 bases, leaving 4 bases of the junction unmatched. Written as DNA, the CDR3 is TGCGCCAGCAGCCAAGAAACTAGCGGGGGTTTCACAGATACGCAGTATTTT. Translated, it gives CASSQETSGGFTDTQYF.

The chain uses TRBV5-4 and TRBJ2-2, with TRBD2 identical over 7 bases. Germline CDR1 reads SGHNT; CDR2 reads YYREEE (reference sequence). The CDR3 is made up of 16 amino acids. V lost 2 bases and J lost 7; bases outside the gene matches: 11. The CDR3 spells CASSFVGLAVGGELFF. The CDR3 region has the DNA TGTGCCAGCAGCTTCGTAGGTCTAGCGGTCGGCGGGGAGCTGTTTTTT.